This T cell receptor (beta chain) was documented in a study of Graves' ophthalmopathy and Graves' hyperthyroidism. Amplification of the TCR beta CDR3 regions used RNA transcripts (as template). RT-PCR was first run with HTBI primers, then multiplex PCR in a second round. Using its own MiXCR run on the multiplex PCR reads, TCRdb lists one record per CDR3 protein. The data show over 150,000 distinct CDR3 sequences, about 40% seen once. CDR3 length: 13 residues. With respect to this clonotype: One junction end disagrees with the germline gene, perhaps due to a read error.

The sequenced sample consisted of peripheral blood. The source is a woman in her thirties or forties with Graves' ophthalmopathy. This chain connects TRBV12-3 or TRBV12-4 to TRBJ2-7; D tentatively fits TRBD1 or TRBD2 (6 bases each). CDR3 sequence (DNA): TGTGCCAGCAGTTTTCAGGGGCGGGAAGAGCAGCACTTC. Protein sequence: CASSFQGREEQHF.